This T cell receptor beta chain originates from a study of identifying expanded T cells in peripheral blood. Study conclusions and caveats: Differentially abundant clones: 0.95 to 1.5 between replicates, 16.4 at two to three weeks, roughly 18 at four.

No infections or other immune events were documented during collection. Regarding this clone: Its antigen is unidentified.

Data came from immunoSEQ multiplex PCR; TCRdb stores just in-frame clones and leaves some out. The sample shows 58,000 or so clones, around 86% of them seen only once. The CDR3 consists of 17 residues. Germline V CDR1 and CDR2: SNHLY, FYNNEI. After removal of 2 bases from V and 4 bases from J, the junction contained 11 bases not matched to a gene. The clonotype was recovered from a person aged 18 to 75 in good health. The chain recombines TRBV2 with TRBJ1-2, with TRBD1 identical over 9 bases. Material: blood. As DNA, the CDR3 is TGTGCCAGCAGTGAATACTTTTCGGGACAGGGCGGCTATGGCTACACCTTC. Translation gives CASSEYFSGQGGYGYTF.